Sequencing of this TCR beta chain was carried out in a study of shared clonotypes between healthy human individuals. Study results and limitations: Clonotype sharing among donors was expected to depend on sequencing depth.

Every donor, a Caucasian adult, lived in Nashville, Tennessee. Of note for this clone: Its antigen remains unknown.

The CDR3 sequence is 15 residues long. V was trimmed by 5 bases and J by 1 base, leaving 14 bases between them. Germline loops: CDR1 SGHTA, CDR2 FQGNSA. Assay: immunoSEQ multiplex PCR; the TCRdb copy retains only in-frame clones and omits some. The table shows approximately 2.3 million clones, with more than 80% occurring only once. This clonotype originated in a man between 18 and 35 years old in good health. Some clones in this sample may be carry-over from other donors' samples. The rearrangement links TRBV7-2 to TRBJ1-1; D is perhaps TRBD1 (5 bases). Sample: naive CD4+ T cells from PBMCs. Indicated subset: CD45RA+ positively selected. Written as DNA, the CDR3 is TGTGCCAGCAGCCCAGTGGGGGGGACGAACACTGAAGCTTTCTTT. Translated: CASSPVGGTNTEAFF.